This T cell receptor beta chain emerged from a study of blood T cell repertoires in COVID-19. The germline V and J ends were trimmed by 1 base and 2 bases, with 23 bases remaining between them. The CDR3 has 19 residues. In germline, CDR1 is LGHNA, CDR2 YNFKEQ. Measured with immunoSEQ multiplex PCR; TCRdb has only the in-frame clones, and not every one. The profile shows a few hundred thousand clones, around 85% of them singletons. This clonotype originated in a woman between 65 and 79 years old with COVID-19, enrolled during active disease. Sample: peripheral blood. The gene calls are TRBV4-2 and TRBJ1-1; possible D gene TRBD1, 5 bases. In DNA, the CDR3 is TGTGCCAGCAGCCAAGTAACAGGTCTAGGGGTAAGGATTAACACTGAAGCTTTCTTT. It is translated as CASSQVTGLGVRINTEAFF.